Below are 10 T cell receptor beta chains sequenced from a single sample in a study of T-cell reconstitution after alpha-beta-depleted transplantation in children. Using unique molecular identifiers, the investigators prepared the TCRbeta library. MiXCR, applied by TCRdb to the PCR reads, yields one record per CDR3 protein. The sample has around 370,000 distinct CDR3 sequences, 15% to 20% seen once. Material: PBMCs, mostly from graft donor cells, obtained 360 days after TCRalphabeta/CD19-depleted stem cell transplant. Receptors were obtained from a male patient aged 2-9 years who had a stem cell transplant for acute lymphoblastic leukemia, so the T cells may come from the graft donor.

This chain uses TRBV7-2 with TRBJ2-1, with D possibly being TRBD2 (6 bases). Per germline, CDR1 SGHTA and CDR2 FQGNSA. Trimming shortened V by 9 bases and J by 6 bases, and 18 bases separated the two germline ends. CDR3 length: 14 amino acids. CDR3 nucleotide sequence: TGTGCCAGTGCGGCCCATCGCGGGGCCAATGAGCAGTTCTTC. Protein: CASAAHRGANEQFF.

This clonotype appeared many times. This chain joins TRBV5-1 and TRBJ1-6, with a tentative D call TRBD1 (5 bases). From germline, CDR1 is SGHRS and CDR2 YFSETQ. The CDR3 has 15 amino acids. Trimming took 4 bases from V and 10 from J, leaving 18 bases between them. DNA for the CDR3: TGCGCCAGCAGCAACTACGCCGGGACGAGATCACCCCTCCACTTT. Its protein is CASSNYAGTRSPLHF.

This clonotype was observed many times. The CDR3 DNA reads TGTGCCACCAGTATGACAACGAACACTGAAGCTTTCTTT. It yields the protein CATSMTTNTEAFF. The chain carries TRBV15 and TRBJ1-1; no clear D gene. V was pared by 6 bases and J by 1 base, with 9 bases between. From germline, CDR1 is LNHNV and CDR2 YYDKDF (reference sequence). The CDR3 spans 13 residues. The variable domain in full, completed from reference TRBV15 and TRBJ1-1, reads DAMVIQNPRYQVTQFGKPVTLSCSQTLNHNVMYWYQQKSSQAPKLLFHYYDKDFNNEADTPDNFQSRRPNTSFCFLDIRSPGLGDTAMYLCATSMTTNTEAFFGQGTRLTVV.

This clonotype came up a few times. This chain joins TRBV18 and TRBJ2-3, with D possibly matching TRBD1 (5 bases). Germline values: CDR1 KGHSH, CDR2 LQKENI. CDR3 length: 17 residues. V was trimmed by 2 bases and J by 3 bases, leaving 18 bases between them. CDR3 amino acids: CASSPTRGSQNTDTQYF. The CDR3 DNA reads TGTGCCAGCTCACCAACAAGGGGATCCCAGAATACAGATACGCAGTATTTT.

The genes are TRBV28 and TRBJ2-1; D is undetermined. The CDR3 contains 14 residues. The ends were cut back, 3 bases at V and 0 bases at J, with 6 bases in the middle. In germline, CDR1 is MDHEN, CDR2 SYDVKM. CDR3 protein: CASSLAVSYNEQFF. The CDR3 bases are TGTGCCAGCAGTTTGGCAGTCTCCTACAATGAGCAGTTCTTC. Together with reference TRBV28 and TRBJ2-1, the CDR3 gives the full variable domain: DVKVTQSSRYLVKRTGEKVFLECVQDMDHENMFWYRQDPGLGLRLIYFSYDVKMKEKGDIPEGYSVSREKKERFSLILESASTNQTSMYLCASSLAVSYNEQFFGPGTRLTVL.

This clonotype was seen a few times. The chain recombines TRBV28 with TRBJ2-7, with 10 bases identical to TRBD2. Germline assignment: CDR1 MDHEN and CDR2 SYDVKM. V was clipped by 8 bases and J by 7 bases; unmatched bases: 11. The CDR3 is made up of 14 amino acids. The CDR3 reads CASGLAGEFWEQYF. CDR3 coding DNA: TGTGCCAGCGGGCTAGCGGGAGAGTTTTGGGAGCAGTACTTC.

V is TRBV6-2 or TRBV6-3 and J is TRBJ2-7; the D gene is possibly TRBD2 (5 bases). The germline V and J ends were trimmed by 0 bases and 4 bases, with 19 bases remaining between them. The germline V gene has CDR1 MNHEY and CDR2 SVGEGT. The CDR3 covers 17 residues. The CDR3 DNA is TGTGCCAGCAGTTACTCGAGGCGAGGGATTCGAAATTACGAGCAGTACTTC. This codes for CASSYSRRGIRNYEQYF.

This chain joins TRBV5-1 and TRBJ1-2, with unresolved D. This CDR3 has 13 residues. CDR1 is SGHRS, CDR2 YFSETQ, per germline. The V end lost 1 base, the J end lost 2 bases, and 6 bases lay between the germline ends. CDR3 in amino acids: CASSLKQNYGYTF. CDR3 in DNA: TGCGCCAGCAGCTTGAAACAGAACTATGGCTACACCTTC.

CDR3 protein: CASSLTGANQETQYF. In DNA, the CDR3 is TGCGCCAGCAGCTTGACAGGGGCGAACCAAGAGACCCAGTACTTC. The rearrangement uses TRBV5-1 and TRBJ2-5, with 7 bases identical to TRBD1. The ends lost 1 base at V and 0 bases at J; junction bases unmatched: 3. The CDR3 loop spans 15 amino acids. CDR1 and CDR2 (germline): SGHRS, YFSETQ.

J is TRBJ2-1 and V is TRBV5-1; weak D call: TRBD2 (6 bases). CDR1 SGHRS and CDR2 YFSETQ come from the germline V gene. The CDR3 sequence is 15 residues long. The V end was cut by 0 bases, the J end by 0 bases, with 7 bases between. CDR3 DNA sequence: TGCGCCAGCAGCTTGGGGCGGGACTCCTACAATGAGCAGTTCTTC. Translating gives CASSLGRDSYNEQFF.